This T cell receptor beta chain was identified during a study of T cell repertoires in cytomegalovirus infection. Study-wide findings and caveats: There were HLA-C-restricted CMV-specific TCR beta clonotypes dominating the ex vivo response.

TCRdb re-analysed the reads in MiXCR, keeping a single row per CDR3 protein. Of some 480,000 distinct CDR3 sequences listed, 30% to 40% were seen once; the top ten hold roughly 16%. Worth noting for this clonotype: Antigen unknown.

The CDR3 covers 15 residues. The V segment lost 1 base and the J segment 2 bases; nucleotides outside the gene matches: 3. Per the germline V gene, CDR1 is MDHEN and CDR2 is SYDVKM. The TCR comes from a human donor in good health (CMV status not recorded). Some clones in this sample may be carry-over from other donors' samples. The sample here was cultured PBMCs, taken from culture after CMV antigen stimulation. This chain connects TRBV28 to TRBJ2-3; 7 nucleotides match TRBD2. CDR3: CASSLLRETTDTQYF. CDR3 sequence (DNA): TGTGCCAGCAGTTTATTGCGGGAGACCACAGATACGCAGTATTTT.